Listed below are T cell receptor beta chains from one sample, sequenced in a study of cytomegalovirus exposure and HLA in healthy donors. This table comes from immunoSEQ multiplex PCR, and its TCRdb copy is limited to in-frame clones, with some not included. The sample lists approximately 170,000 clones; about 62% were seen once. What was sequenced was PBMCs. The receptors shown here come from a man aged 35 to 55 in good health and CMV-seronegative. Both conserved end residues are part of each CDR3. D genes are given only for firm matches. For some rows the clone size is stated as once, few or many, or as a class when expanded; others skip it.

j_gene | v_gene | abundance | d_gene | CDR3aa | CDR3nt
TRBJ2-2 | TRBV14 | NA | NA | CASRPTYTGELFF | TGTGCCAGCAGACCCACCTATACCGGGGAGCTGTTTTTT
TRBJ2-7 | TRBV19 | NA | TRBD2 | CASSGTSGSSEQYF | TGTGCCAGTAGTGGGACTAGCGGGAGCAGCGAGCAGTACTTC
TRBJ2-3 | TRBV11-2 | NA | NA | CASSLRGLPDTQYF | TGTGCCAGCAGCTTACGGGGACTCCCCGATACGCAGTATTTT
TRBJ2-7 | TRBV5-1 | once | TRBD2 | CASSSQRGSSYEQYF | TGCGCCAGCAGCTCCCAGCGGGGCTCCTCCTACGAGCAGTACTTC
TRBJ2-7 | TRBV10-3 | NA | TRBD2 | CAISDIAGGREQYF | TGTGCCATCAGTGATATAGCGGGGGGGCGGGAGCAGTACTTC
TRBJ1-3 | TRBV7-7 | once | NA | CARRGSSGNTIYF | TGCGCCAGACGGGGGAGCTCTGGAAACACCATATATTTT
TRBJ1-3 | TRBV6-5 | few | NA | CASRLGGSSGNTIYF | TGTGCCAGCAGGCTGGGCGGGAGCTCTGGAAACACCATATATTTT
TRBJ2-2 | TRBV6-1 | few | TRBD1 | CASRGQGVTGELFF | TGTGCCAGCAGGGGACAGGGGGTCACCGGGGAGCTGTTTTTT
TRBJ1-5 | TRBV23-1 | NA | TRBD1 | CASSQSRRDRVSNQPQHF | TGCGCCAGCAGTCAATCGCGGAGGGACAGGGTTAGCAATCAGCCCCAGCATTTT
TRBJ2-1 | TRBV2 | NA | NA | CAAVSLGTYNEQFF | TGTGCCGCCGTTTCTCTCGGGACCTACAATGAGCAGTTCTTC
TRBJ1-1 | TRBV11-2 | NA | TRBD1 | CASSPQGAQTEAFF | TGTGCCAGCAGCCCCCAGGGGGCGCAGACTGAAGCTTTCTTT
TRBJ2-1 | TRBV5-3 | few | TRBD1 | CARSPGQGAKIFYNEQFF | TGTGCCAGAAGCCCCGGACAGGGGGCCAAGATTTTCTACAATGAGCAGTTCTTC
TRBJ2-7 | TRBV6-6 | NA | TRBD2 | CASRNTGTRWAPEQYF | TGTGCCAGCAGAAACACGGGGACTAGGTGGGCGCCTGAGCAGTACTTC
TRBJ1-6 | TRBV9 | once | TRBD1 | CASSAGTGNLPLHF | TGTGCCAGCAGCGCGGGGACAGGGAATTTACCCCTCCACTTT
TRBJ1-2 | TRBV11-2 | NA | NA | CASSLAYRGKGYTF | TGTGCCAGCAGCTTAGCATACCGGGGGAAAGGCTACACCTTC
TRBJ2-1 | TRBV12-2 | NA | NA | CASRSGTEYNEQFF | TGTGCAAGTCGCTCCGGGACAGAGTACAATGAGCAGTTCTTC
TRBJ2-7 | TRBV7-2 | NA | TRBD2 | CASSLGLAGVGYEQYF | TGTGCCAGCAGCTTGGGACTAGCGGGAGTTGGTTACGAGCAGTACTTC
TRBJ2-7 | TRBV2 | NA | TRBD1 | CASSEWDRGSYEQYF | TGTGCCAGCAGTGAGTGGGACAGGGGTTCCTACGAGCAGTACTTC
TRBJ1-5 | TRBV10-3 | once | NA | CAISDAATNQPQHF | TGTGCCATCAGTGACGCGGCGACCAATCAGCCCCAGCATTTT
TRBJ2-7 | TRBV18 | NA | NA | CASSRRTDTYEQYF | TGTGCCAGCTCACGAAGGACAGATACCTACGAGCAGTACTTC
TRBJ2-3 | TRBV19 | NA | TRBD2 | CASSIAGGTDTQYF | TGTGCCAGTAGTATTGCGGGAGGGACAGATACGCAGTATTTT
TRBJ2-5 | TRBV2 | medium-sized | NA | CASSVLGDQETQYF | TGTGCCAGCAGTGTTCTGGGAGACCAAGAGACCCAGTACTTC
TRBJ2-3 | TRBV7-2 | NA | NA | CASSLLFPDTQYF | TGTGCCAGCAGCTTATTATTTCCGGATACGCAGTATTTT
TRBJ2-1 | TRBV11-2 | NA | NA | CASSLVGRGVDEQFF | TGTGCCAGCAGCTTAGTAGGGCGCGGGGTCGATGAGCAGTTCTTC
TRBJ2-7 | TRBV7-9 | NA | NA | CASSLKLYEQYF | TGTGCCAGCAGCTTAAAGCTCTACGAGCAGTACTTC
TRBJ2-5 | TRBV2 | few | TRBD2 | CASKLAGHQETQYF | TGTGCCAGCAAACTAGCGGGGCACCAAGAGACCCAGTACTTC
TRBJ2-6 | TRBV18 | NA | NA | CASSPVQAVSGANVLTF | TGTGCCAGCTCACCAGTACAGGCGGTCTCTGGGGCCAACGTCCTGACTTTC
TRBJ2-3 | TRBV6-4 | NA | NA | CASSASGTSTDTQYF | TGTGCCAGCAGTGCCTCCGGGACTAGCACAGATACGCAGTATTTT
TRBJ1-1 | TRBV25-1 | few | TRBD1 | CASSDMTGGTTEAFF | TGTGCCAGCAGTGACATGACAGGGGGCACCACTGAAGCTTTCTTT
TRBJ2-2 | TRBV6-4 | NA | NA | CASSTGVGNTGELFF | TGTGCCAGCAGTACGGGAGTTGGGAACACCGGGGAGCTGTTTTTT
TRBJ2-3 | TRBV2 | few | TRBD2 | CASSDPRGGQYF | TGTGCCAGCAGCGACCCCCGGGGGGGTCAGTATTTT
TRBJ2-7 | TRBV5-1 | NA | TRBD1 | CASSPGTGPSSYEQYF | TGCGCCAGCAGCCCAGGGACAGGCCCGTCCTCCTACGAGCAGTACTTC
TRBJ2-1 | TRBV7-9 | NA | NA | CASSLEVSGTGTYNEQFF | TGTGCCAGCAGCTTAGAAGTTAGCGGGACAGGGACCTACAATGAGCAGTTCTTC
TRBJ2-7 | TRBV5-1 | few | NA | CASSFGGGAYEQYF | TGCGCCAGCAGCTTTGGAGGGGGGGCCTACGAGCAGTACTTC
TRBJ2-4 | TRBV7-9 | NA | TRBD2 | CASSPSLAALAKNIQYF | TGTGCCAGCAGCCCCTCACTAGCGGCTCTAGCCAAAAACATTCAGTACTTC
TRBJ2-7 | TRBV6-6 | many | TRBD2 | CASSTPRASGRHEQYF | TGTGCCAGCTCTACCCCTAGGGCTAGCGGGAGACACGAGCAGTACTTC
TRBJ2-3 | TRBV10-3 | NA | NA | CAISELRADTQYF | TGTGCCATCAGTGAGCTGAGGGCAGATACGCAGTATTTT
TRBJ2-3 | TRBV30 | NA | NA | CAWREGVQRSTDTQYF | TGTGCCTGGAGAGAGGGGGTTCAAAGGAGCACAGATACGCAGTATTTT
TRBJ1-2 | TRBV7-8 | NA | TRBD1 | CASSFGTGAHYGYTF | TGTGCCAGCAGCTTCGGGACAGGGGCCCACTATGGCTACACCTTC
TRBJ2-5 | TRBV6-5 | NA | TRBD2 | CASSLASGALETQYF | TGTGCCAGCAGCCTGGCTAGCGGGGCCCTGGAGACCCAGTACTTC
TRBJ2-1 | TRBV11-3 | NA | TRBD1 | CASSRTGGFEQFF | TGTGCCAGCAGCAGAACAGGGGGCTTTGAGCAGTTCTTC
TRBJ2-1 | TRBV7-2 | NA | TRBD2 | CASSPRGAGGPYEQFF | TGTGCCAGCAGCCCCCGAGGCGCGGGGGGGCCTTATGAGCAGTTCTTC
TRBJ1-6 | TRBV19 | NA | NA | CASSIQGALRDSPLHF | TGTGCCAGTAGTATACAGGGTGCCCTCCGAGATTCACCCCTCCACTTT
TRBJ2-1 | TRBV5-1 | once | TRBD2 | CASSLDLAGTYNEQFF | TGCGCCAGCAGCTTGGACCTAGCGGGAACCTACAATGAGCAGTTCTTC
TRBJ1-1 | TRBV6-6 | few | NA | CASSTADRDTEAFF | TGTGCCAGCAGTACGGCAGACAGAGACACTGAAGCTTTCTTT
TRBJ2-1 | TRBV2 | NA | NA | CASSGYSEQFF | TGTGCCAGCAGTGGTTATAGTGAGCAGTTCTTC
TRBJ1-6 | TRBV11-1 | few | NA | CATSLTGDSPLHF | TGTGCCACCTCGTTAACCGGAGATTCACCCCTCCACTTT
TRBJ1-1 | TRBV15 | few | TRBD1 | CATSRTGERDTEAFF | TGTGCCACCAGTAGGACAGGGGAAAGGGACACTGAAGCTTTCTTT
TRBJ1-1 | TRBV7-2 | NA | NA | CASSLVPNTEAFF | TGTGCCAGCAGCTTAGTTCCTAACACTGAAGCTTTCTTT
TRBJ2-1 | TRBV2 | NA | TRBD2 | CASSALRLAGGRGEQFF | TGTGCCAGCAGTGCCCTAAGACTAGCGGGGGGCCGGGGGGAGCAGTTCTTC
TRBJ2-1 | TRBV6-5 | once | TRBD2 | CASTVLAGAPLIF | TGTGCCAGCACAGTACTAGCGGGAGCGCCCCTCATCTTC
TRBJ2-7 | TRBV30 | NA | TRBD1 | CAWSQGAIYEQYF | TGTGCCTGGAGTCAGGGGGCAATCTACGAGCAGTACTTC
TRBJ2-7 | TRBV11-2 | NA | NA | CASSNTGEQYF | TGTGCCAGCAGCAATACAGGGGAGCAGTACTTC